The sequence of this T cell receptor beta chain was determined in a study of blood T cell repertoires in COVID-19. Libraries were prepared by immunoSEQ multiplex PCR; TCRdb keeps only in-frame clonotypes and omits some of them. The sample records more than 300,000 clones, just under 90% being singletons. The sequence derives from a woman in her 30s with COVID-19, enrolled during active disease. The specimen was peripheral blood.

CDR3: CASSPLSGETQYF. CDR3 coding DNA: TGTGCCAGCAGCCCCCTTAGCGGGGAGACCCAGTACTTC. This sequence joins TRBV3-1 (or the pseudogene TRBV3-2) and TRBJ2-5, with 7 bases identical to TRBD2. Germline CDR1 and CDR2: LGHDT and YNNKEL (reference sequence). V gave up 4 bases and J gave up 5 bases; unmatched junction bases: 4. CDR3 length: 13 amino acids.